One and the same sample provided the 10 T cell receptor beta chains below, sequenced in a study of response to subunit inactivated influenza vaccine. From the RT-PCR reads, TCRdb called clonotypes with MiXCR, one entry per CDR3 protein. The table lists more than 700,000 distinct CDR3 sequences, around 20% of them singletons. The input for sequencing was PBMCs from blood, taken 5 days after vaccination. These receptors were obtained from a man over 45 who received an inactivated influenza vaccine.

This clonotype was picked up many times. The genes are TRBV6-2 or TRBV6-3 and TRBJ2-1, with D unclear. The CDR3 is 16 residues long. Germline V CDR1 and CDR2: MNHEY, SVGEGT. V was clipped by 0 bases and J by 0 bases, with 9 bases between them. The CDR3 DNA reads TGTGCCAGCAGTTACTCGTCTGACGGCTCCTACAATGAGCAGTTCTTC. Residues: CASSYSSDGSYNEQFF.

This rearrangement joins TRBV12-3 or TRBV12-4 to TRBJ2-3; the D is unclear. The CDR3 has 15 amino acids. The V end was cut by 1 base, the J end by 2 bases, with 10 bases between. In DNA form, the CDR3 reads TGTGCCAGCAGTTTAGACTGGGGTTTCACAGATACGCAGTATTTT. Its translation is CASSLDWGFTDTQYF.

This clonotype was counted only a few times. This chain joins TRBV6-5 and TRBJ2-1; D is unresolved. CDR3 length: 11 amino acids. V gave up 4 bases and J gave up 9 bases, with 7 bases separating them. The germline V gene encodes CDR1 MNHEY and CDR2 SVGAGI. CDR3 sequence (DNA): TGTGCCAGCAGTTCTCTAAGTGAGCAGTTCTTC. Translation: CASSSLSEQFF.

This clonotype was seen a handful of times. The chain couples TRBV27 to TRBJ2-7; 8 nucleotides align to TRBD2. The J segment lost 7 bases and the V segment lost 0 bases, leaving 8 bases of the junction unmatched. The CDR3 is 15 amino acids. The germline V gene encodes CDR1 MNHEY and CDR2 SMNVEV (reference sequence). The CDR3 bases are TGTGCCAGCAGTTTATCCTCGCGGGGGGTTGCGGAGCAGTACTTC. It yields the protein CASSLSSRGVAEQYF.

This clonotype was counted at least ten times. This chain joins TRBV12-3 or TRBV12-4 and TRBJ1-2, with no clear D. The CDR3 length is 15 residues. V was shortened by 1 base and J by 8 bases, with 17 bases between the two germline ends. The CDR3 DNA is TGTGCCAGCAGTTTAGGGCACGGCAGCATGGGCGGCTACACCTTC. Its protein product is CASSLGHGSMGGYTF.

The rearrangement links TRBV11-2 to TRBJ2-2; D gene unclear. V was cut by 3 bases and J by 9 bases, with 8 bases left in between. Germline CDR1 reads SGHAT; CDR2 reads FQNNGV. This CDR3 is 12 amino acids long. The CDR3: CASSFGRWELFF. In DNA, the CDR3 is TGTGCCAGCAGCTTTGGTCGGTGGGAGCTGTTTTTT. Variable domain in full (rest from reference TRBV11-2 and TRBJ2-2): EAGVAQSPRYKIIEKRQSVAFWCNPISGHATLYWYQQILGQGPKLLIQFQNNGVVDDSQLPKDRFSAERLKGVDSTLKIQPAKLEDSAVYLCASSFGRWELFFGEGSRLTVL.

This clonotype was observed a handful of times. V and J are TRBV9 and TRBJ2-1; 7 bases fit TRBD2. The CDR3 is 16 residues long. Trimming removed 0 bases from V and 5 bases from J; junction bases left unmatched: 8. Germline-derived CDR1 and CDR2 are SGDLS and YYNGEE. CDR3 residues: CASSVAPAGFNNEQFF. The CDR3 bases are TGTGCCAGCAGCGTAGCCCCAGCGGGGTTTAACAATGAGCAGTTCTTC. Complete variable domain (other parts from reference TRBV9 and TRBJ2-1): DSGVTQTPKHLITATGQRVTLRCSPRSGDLSVYWYQQSLDQGLQFLIQYYNGEERAKGNILERFSAQQFPDLHSELNLSSLELGDSALYFCASSVAPAGFNNEQFFGPGTRLTVL.

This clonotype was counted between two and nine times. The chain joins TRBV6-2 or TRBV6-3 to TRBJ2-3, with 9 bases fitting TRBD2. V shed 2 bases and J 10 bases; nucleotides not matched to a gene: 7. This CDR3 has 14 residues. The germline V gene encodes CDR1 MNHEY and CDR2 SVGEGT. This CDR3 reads CASSYGTSTTPQYF. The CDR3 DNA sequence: TGTGCCAGCAGTTACGGGACTAGCACAACCCCGCAGTATTTT.

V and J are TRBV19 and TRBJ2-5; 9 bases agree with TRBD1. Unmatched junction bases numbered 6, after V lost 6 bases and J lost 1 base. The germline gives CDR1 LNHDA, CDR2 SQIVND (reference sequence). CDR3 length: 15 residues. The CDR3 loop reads CASRQPGQGQETQYF. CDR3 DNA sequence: TGTGCCAGTAGGCAACCGGGACAGGGCCAAGAGACCCAGTACTTC. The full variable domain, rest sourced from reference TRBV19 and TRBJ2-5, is DGGITQSPKYLFRKEGQNVTLSCEQNLNHDAMYWYRQDPGQGLRLIYYSQIVNDFQKGDIAEGYSVSREKKESFPLTVTSAQKNPTAFYLCASRQPGQGQETQYFGPGTRLLVL.

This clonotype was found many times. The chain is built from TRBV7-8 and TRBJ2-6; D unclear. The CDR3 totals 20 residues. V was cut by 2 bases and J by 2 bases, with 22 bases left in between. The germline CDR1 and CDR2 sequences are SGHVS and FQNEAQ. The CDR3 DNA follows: TGTGCCAGCAGCTTAAGCTGGCTTCTAGATTACTCTCCTGGGGCCAACGTCCTGACTTTC. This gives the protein CASSLSWLLDYSPGANVLTF.